This T cell receptor (beta chain) came from a study of blood T cell repertoires in COVID-19. Study in general: Acute and convalescent COVID-19 specimens originated in the United States, Italy and Spain. The analysed material was cDNA or gDNA that came from T cells, B-cell-depleted T cells, or PBMCs.

Germline CDR1 reads SQVTM; CDR2 reads ANQGSEA. This CDR3 is built from 12 residues. Trimming left V 4 bases short and J 3 bases short, with 10 bases between. In the source study's methods: Amplification of reference gene primers was used by the study to estimate nucleated cell counts. This table comes from immunoSEQ multiplex PCR, and its TCRdb copy is limited to in-frame clones, with some not included. V and J calls and clone size are given by that table; D and trimming were obtained from the DNA. The sample gives some 150,000 clones, around 82% of which show up once; roughly 4.5% is in the top ten.

The sample was peripheral blood. This clonotype was obtained from a man aged 55 to 69 with acute or convalescent COVID-19. The chain carries TRBV29-1 and TRBJ2-7, with D possibly TRBD2 on 6 matching bases. CDR3 sequence reads: CSVALRGYEQYF. The CDR3 DNA reads as TGCAGCGTTGCCTTGCGGGGCTACGAGCAGTACTTC.